This T cell receptor (beta chain) originates from a study of blood T cells in healthy people across ages. There are 14 residues in the CDR3. Germline V gene sequence: CDR1 MGHRA, CDR2 YSYEKL. The germline V and J ends were trimmed by 1 base and 4 bases, with 10 bases remaining between them. Then a second PCR, running roughly 7 to 11 cycles, was carried out with a sample-barcoded 5' primer and a J-beta primer mix. TCRdb re-called the 5' RACE reads through MiXCR, storing one row per CDR3 protein. The sample has hundreds of thousands of distinct CDR3 sequences, about a quarter seen once. These same records also appear under a second study, on T cells of mothers and their children.

This rearrangement joins TRBV4-1 to TRBJ2-5; unclear D gene. The receptor's source is a boy aged 5-17 years in good health. The sample consisted of blood. The CDR3 reads CASSQVGSLETQYF. The CDR3 DNA follows: TGCGCCAGCAGCCAAGTAGGGTCTCTAGAGACCCAGTACTTC.